Each of the 20 T cell receptor beta chains below was sequenced from the same sample in a study of blood T cell repertoires in COVID-19. Clones were read by immunoSEQ multiplex PCR, and TCRdb kept only the in-frame ones, dropping some. The repertoire holds some 250,000 clones, about nine tenths seen once, with 2% to 2.5% in the top ten. Sequencing was carried out using PBMCs or T cells enriched from blood (not recorded which). The receptors originated from a woman aged 40 to 55 with acute COVID-19.

The chain uses TRBV7-9 and TRBJ1-1; 8 nucleotides line up with TRBD1. Trimming took 0 bases from V and 5 from J; bases not matched to a gene: 8. Looked up from germline, CDR1 is SEHNR and CDR2 is FQNEAQ (reference sequence). The CDR3 consists of 16 residues. CDR3 bases: TGTGCCAGCAGCTTAGCGGGGACAGGACGAAGGACTGAAGCTTTCTTT. Translating it yields CASSLAGTGRRTEAFF. Using reference TRBV7-9 and TRBJ1-1 for the parts outside the CDR3, the full variable domain is DTGVSQNPRHKITKRGQNVTFRCDPISEHNRLYWYRQTLGQGPEFLTYFQNEAQLEKSRLLSDRFSAERPKGSFSTLEIQRTEQGDSAMYLCASSLAGTGRRTEAFFGQGTRLTVV.

This chain connects TRBV2 to TRBJ2-1; 10 bases fit TRBD1. CDR1 SNHLY and CDR2 FYNNEI come from the germline V gene. The CDR3 is 15 amino acids. V dropped 8 bases and J dropped 8; count of bases not matched to a gene: 12. The CDR3 is CASSEGGQGSHEQFF. The CDR3 nucleotides read TGTGCCAGCTCCGAGGGGGGACAGGGGTCCCATGAGCAGTTCTTC.

The chain is built from TRBV6-5 and TRBJ2-7; TRBD1 is a possible D gene (8 bases). CDR1 and CDR2 (germline): MNHEY, SVGAGI. Between the trimmed V and J ends, which lost 6 bases and 4 bases, there was a span of 16 bases. The CDR3 length is 14 residues. For the CDR3, the DNA is TGTGCCAGCAGCAAACAGGGGGGGGTATACGAGCAGTACTTC. Translated, it gives CASSKQGGVYEQYF.

The V call is TRBV6-5, the J call TRBJ2-5; D might be TRBD1 (5 bases). CDR3 size: 14 residues. CDR1 and CDR2 from the germline V gene are MNHEY and SVGAGI. Deletions cut 2 bases from V and 1 base from J, with 8 bases between. The CDR3 spells CASSYGAAQETQYF. The CDR3 bases are TGTGCCAGCAGTTACGGGGCAGCCCAAGAGACCCAGTACTTC.

The chain recombines TRBV23-1 with TRBJ1-3; 10 bases are shared with TRBD1. TRBV23-1 is placed among ORFs of uncertain function. CDR3 size: 18 residues. Trimming at V came to 2 bases and at J to 1 base, leaving 8 bases not matched to a gene. This chain's CDR3 is CASSQNGRQGASGNTIYF. CDR3 DNA sequence: TGCGCCAGCAGTCAAAACGGCCGACAGGGGGCATCTGGAAACACCATATATTTT.

The chain combines TRBV10-3 with TRBJ1-2; 8 nucleotides line up with TRBD1. CDR1 ENHRY and CDR2 SYGVKD come from the germline V gene. The CDR3 sequence is 16 residues long. J lost 6 bases, V lost 6 bases, and 15 bases had no gene match. CDR3 coding DNA: TGTGCCATCAGCAAAAGGGACAGGCCTAGGGAGGATGGCTACACCTTC. Residues: CAISKRDRPREDGYTF.

The chain links TRBV13 to TRBJ2-3; TRBD2 matches 9 bases. This CDR3 contains 16 residues. V shed 2 bases, J shed 3 bases, and the junction held 6 bases outside the gene matches. From germline, CDR1 is PRHDT and CDR2 FYEKMQ (reference sequence). CDR3 DNA: TGTGCCAGCAGCTTAATGTTAGCGGGAGCGACAGATACGCAGTATTTT. The encoded protein is CASSLMLAGATDTQYF. The variable domain in full, completed from reference TRBV13 and TRBJ2-3, reads AAGVIQSPRHLIKEKRETATLKCYPIPRHDTVYWYQQGPGQDPQFLISFYEKMQSDKGSIPDRFSAQQFSDYHSELNMSSLELGDSALYFCASSLMLAGATDTQYFGPGTRLTVL.

The chain has TRBV3-1 (or the pseudogene TRBV3-2) and TRBJ1-1, with 7 bases fitting TRBD1. Per the germline V gene, CDR1 is LGHDT and CDR2 is YNNKEL (reference sequence). The junction had 5 bases not matched to a gene; V was cut back by 6 bases and J by 1 base. This CDR3 contains 14 residues. The CDR3 DNA reads TGTGCCAGCAGTCGACAGGGCGGGAACACTGAAGCTTTCTTT. Protein sequence: CASSRQGGNTEAFF.

V and J are TRBV27 and TRBJ2-1, with a possible D match to TRBD2 (7 bases). Germline CDR1 reads MNHEY; CDR2 reads SMNVEV (reference sequence). The CDR3 consists of 18 residues. The V end lost 3 bases, the J end lost 8 bases, and 26 bases lay between the germline ends. As DNA, the CDR3 is TGTGCCAGCAGTTTGGGGGGCCCGAGAGCGGGATTCGTCTATGAGCAGTTCTTC. This encodes CASSLGGPRAGFVYEQFF.

The J gene is TRBJ1-1, the V gene TRBV5-1; D not certain. The CDR3 has 14 residues. CDR1 and CDR2 from the germline V gene are SGHRS and YFSETQ. Trimming cost V 0 bases and J 4 bases, with 10 bases left between them. The CDR3 sequence: CASSLVESGTEAFF. Here the CDR3 DNA reads TGCGCCAGCAGCTTGGTGGAGTCTGGCACTGAAGCTTTCTTT.

This clone was detected only a few times. CDR3 bases: TGTGCCAGTAGTATAGGCGGGAGCCCCTACGAGCAGTACTTC. It specifies CASSIGGSPYEQYF. This sequence joins TRBV19 and TRBJ2-7; TRBD2 matches 7 bases. From germline, CDR1 is LNHDA and CDR2 SQIVND (reference sequence). The CDR3 contains 14 residues. The trim removed 1 base at V and 2 bases at J, leaving 2 bases unmatched.

The J gene is TRBJ1-2, the V gene TRBV27, with 8 bases identical to TRBD1. Germline lookup yields CDR1 MNHEY and CDR2 SMNVEV (reference sequence). CDR3 size: 15 residues. The J segment lost 2 bases and the V segment lost 6 bases, leaving 8 bases of the junction unmatched. The CDR3 DNA is TGTGCCAGCAGGATGGACAGGGCTAACAACTATGGCTACACCTTC. Protein sequence: CASRMDRANNYGYTF.

This clone came up once. The chain has TRBV12-3 or TRBV12-4 and TRBJ1-1, with a tentative D call TRBD1 (6 bases). Trimming took off 10 bases at V and 6 bases at J, with 15 bases between the two ends. CDR3 length: 12 residues. CDR3 nucleotides: TGTGCCACCGCAACAGGGTTCGCTGAAGCTTTCTTT. This translates into CATATGFAEAFF.

This chain links TRBV3-1 (or the pseudogene TRBV3-2) with TRBJ2-5, with 7 bases fitting TRBD2. Germline values: CDR1 LGHDT, CDR2 YNNKEL (reference sequence). After removal of 1 base from V and 2 bases from J, the junction contained 13 bases not matched to a gene. CDR3 size: 18 residues. DNA of the CDR3: TGTGCCAGCAGCCAAGGTTGGCTAGCGGCGGGAAAGCAAGAGACCCAGTACTTC. It is translated as CASSQGWLAAGKQETQYF.

This chain links TRBV5-1 with TRBJ1-5; D is unclear. The CDR3 covers 12 residues. Germline V CDR1 and CDR2: SGHRS, YFSETQ. Trimming left V 9 bases short and J 4 bases short, with 11 bases between. The CDR3 DNA follows: TGCGCCACCCCCAGAGGTAATCAGCCCCAGCATTTT. Amino acid sequence: CATPRGNQPQHF.

There are a few counts of this clone. The same CDR3 arises from other DNA sequences in this sample as well. The rearrangement uses TRBV18 and TRBJ1-3; TRBD1 might be the D (6 bases). Germline V CDR1 and CDR2: KGHSH, LQKENI. The CDR3 consists of 15 residues. V was trimmed by 5 bases and J by 0 bases, leaving 11 bases between them. The CDR3 reads CASSSGQISGNTIYF. As DNA, the CDR3 is TGTGCCAGCTCATCCGGACAGATCTCTGGAAACACCATATATTTT.

V usage is TRBV10-3 and J usage is TRBJ1-6; 10 nucleotides match TRBD1. V lost 6 bases, J lost 7 bases, and 3 bases stayed unmatched. Looked up from germline, CDR1 is ENHRY and CDR2 is SYGVKD. The CDR3 consists of 14 residues. CDR3 amino acids: CAIRMTGGNSPLHF. The CDR3 DNA reads TGTGCCATCAGAATGACAGGGGGCAATTCACCCCTCCACTTT.

The rearrangement uses TRBV7-9 and TRBJ2-3, with 7 positions matching TRBD2. The length of the CDR3 is 16 residues. Germline values: CDR1 SEHNR, CDR2 FQNEAQ (reference sequence). V was clipped by 6 bases and J by 4 bases; unmatched bases: 13. The CDR3 DNA reads TGTGCCAGCAGGGACTACAAAGCGGGGTGGGCAGATACGCAGTATTTT. Its protein product is CASRDYKAGWADTQYF.

This chain uses TRBV27 with TRBJ1-2; the D is unclear. The V end lost 6 bases, the J end lost 4 bases, and 12 bases lay between the germline ends. The CDR3 loop spans 13 amino acids. In germline, CDR1 is MNHEY, CDR2 SMNVEV (reference sequence). This CDR3 reads CASSLDGGYGYTF. For the CDR3, the DNA is TGTGCCAGCAGCCTGGATGGAGGCTATGGCTACACCTTC.

This chain connects TRBV5-5 to TRBJ2-7, with 9 bases that match TRBD1. The germline V gene encodes CDR1 SGHKS and CDR2 YYEKEE (reference sequence). The CDR3 is 14 residues long. The ends lost 3 bases at V and 6 bases at J; junction bases unmatched: 7. CDR3 region: CASSYWDREGEQYF. CDR3 bases: TGTGCCAGCAGCTATTGGGACAGGGAGGGCGAGCAGTACTTC.